This TCR beta chain derives from a study of cytomegalovirus exposure and HLA in healthy donors. The CDR3 consists of 14 residues. Germline assignment: CDR1 SNHLY and CDR2 FYNNEI. V dropped 1 base and J dropped 6 bases, with 10 bases sitting between them. Findings and caveats of the study: It was reported in a later analysis that an Asian-associated ancestry cluster showed fewer N-insertions than the 666-donor mean. Clonal expansion, a later analysis showed, was greater in HLA-associated TCR beta chains than in equally common others.

Points on this clone: The target antigen is unknown.

PCR was performed using 60 Vbeta and 13 Jbeta primers. Libraries were prepared by immunoSEQ multiplex PCR; TCRdb keeps only in-frame clonotypes and omits some of them. The sample includes about 120,000 clones, roughly two thirds of them seen just once. The sequence derives from a man aged 25-40 years in good health and CMV-seropositive. The chain links TRBV2 to TRBJ1-5; no clear D gene. Source material: PBMCs. The CDR3 coding sequence is TGTGCCAGCAGTGAAGGTACAGCTCGTCAGCCCCAGCATTTT. It encodes CASSEGTARQPQHF.